Presented here are 10 T cell receptor beta chains from one specimen sequenced in a study of T cells after yellow fever vaccination (dated by TCRdb to between 2018 and 2021). The treatment or condition label, read with the paper, signifies: live attenuated yellow fever vaccine strain. Libraries were built with 5' RACE. The sample was run on an Illumina HiSeq 2500. Using fastp at Q25 and MiXCR, TCRdb reprocessed the public reads and kept productive beta chains. One record per CDR3 amino acid sequence lists the most common genes and DNA. The sample table shows some 560,000 distinct CDR3 sequences, and roughly 17% are seen once. The ten largest clones add up to around a sixth of the sample. Here the sequenced sample was PBMCs, taken about 5 days after the first yellow fever vaccination. These receptor sequences come from a young man who received the YFV17D yellow fever vaccine.

The chain joins TRBV5-5 to TRBJ2-2; possible D gene TRBD2, 5 bases. The CDR3 covers 17 residues. The V end lost 1 base, the J end lost 6 bases, and 19 bases lay between the germline ends. The germline V gene has CDR1 SGHKS and CDR2 YYEKEE (reference sequence). The CDR3 sequence is CASSLPPSILDPGELFF. Written as DNA, the CDR3 is TGTGCCAGCAGCTTGCCCCCAAGTATACTAGATCCCGGGGAGCTGTTTTTT.

To note about this clonotype: The junction departs from the called germline gene at one end, perhaps through a read error. V gene TRBV3-1 combines with J gene TRBJ2-1; the D call may be TRBD1 or TRBD2 (7 bases each). The CDR3 is 13 residues long. CDR1 and CDR2 from the germline V gene are LGHDT and YNNKEL (reference sequence). The CDR3 bases are TGTCCCAGCAGCCGGACTAGGGGGCTAGGTCCAAACTTC. The encoded protein is CPSSRTRGLGPNF.

This clonotype was seen only a few times. The V and J genes are TRBV20-1 and TRBJ2-7; a weak D match, TRBD1 (6 bases). The CDR3 sequence is 13 residues long. The V gene's germline CDR1 is DFQATT and CDR2 SNEGSKA (reference sequence). V was cut by 3 bases and J by 0 bases, with 9 bases left in between. The DNA for the CDR3 is TGCAGTGCTAGGGACAGTAGCTCCTACGAGCAGTACTTC. Residues: CSARDSSSYEQYF.

This clonotype showed up just a few times. The rearrangement uses TRBV3-1 and TRBJ1-4; D unresolved. This CDR3 spans 17 amino acids. Looked up from germline, CDR1 is LGHDT and CDR2 is YNNKEL (reference sequence). V was shortened by 0 bases and J by 4 bases, with 15 bases between the two germline ends. CDR3 coding DNA: TGTGCCAGCAGCCAAGAATTCTTGGACTTTTTTAATGAAAAACTGTTTTTT. Its protein product is CASSQEFLDFFNEKLFF.

The chain recombines TRBV10-3 with TRBJ2-3; a weak D match, TRBD1 (6 bases). Looked up from germline, CDR1 is ENHRY and CDR2 is SYGVKD. Trimming stripped 10 bases from V and 6 bases from J, with 20 bases between. This CDR3 spans 14 amino acids. CDR3 region: CATTGHTGTDTQYF. The CDR3 nucleotides read TGTGCCACCACGGGACATACGGGGACCGATACGCAGTATTTT.

A few counts support this clonotype. This rearrangement joins TRBV20-1 to TRBJ2-3; 11 nucleotides match TRBD2. J gave up 1 base and V 4 bases, and 10 bases lay outside the gene matches. CDR1 DFQATT and CDR2 SNEGSKA come from the germline V gene (reference sequence). The CDR3 runs 17 residues. CDR3 coding DNA: TGCAGTGCTAATGGCCGCCTGGGACTAGCGGGCACAGATACGCAGTATTTT. The encoded protein is CSANGRLGLAGTDTQYF.

This clonotype was found a few times. The junction does not match germline at one end; this may be a read error. The chain has TRBV7-3 and TRBJ1-1; 7 nucleotides line up with TRBD1. CDR1 is SGHTA, CDR2 FQGTGA, per germline. The CDR3 is made up of 14 amino acids. In DNA form, the CDR3 reads TGTGCCAGCAGATTAACGAGGACAGGTTTTGAAGCTTTCTTT. Translated: CASRLTRTGFEAFF.

The chain uses TRBV4-3 and TRBJ1-1; no reliable D call. The CDR3 loop spans 16 amino acids. With 1 base removed from V and 5 bases from J, the gap between germline ends came to 17 bases. The germline V gene has CDR1 LGHNA and CDR2 YSLEER. The CDR3 nucleotides read TGCGCCAGCAGCCAAGGATTCGCGGGCCGGGAAACTGAAGCTTTCTTT. Translation: CASSQGFAGRETEAFF.

This chain links TRBV7-2 with TRBJ1-2, with a possible D match to TRBD1 (5 bases). The CDR3 runs 15 residues. The germline V and J ends were trimmed by 0 bases and 7 bases, with 15 bases remaining between them. Germline V lookup: CDR1 SGHTA, CDR2 FQGNSA. CDR3 region: CASSLAGTPPAGYTF. CDR3 sequence (DNA): TGTGCCAGCAGCTTAGCCGGGACCCCCCCAGCTGGCTACACCTTC.

This clonotype was observed a single time. In nucleotides, the CDR3 is TGTGCCAGCAGCCCGAGTAGGGACAGGGGCTACAATGAGCAGTTCTTC. Its translation is CASSPSRDRGYNEQFF. The rearrangement joins TRBV7-2 to TRBJ2-1; the match to TRBD1 covers 10 bases. The CDR3 sequence is 16 residues long. V lost 5 bases and J lost 3; bases outside the gene matches: 7. Germline values: CDR1 SGHTA, CDR2 FQGNSA.